This TCR beta chain was found in a study of glioma-infiltrating T cells. Whole-study results and caveats: Gliomas, especially low-grade, showed above-expected tissue-blood divergence; non-neoplastic patients showed below.

Trimming took 5 bases from V and 1 from J; bases not matched to a gene: 4. Per the germline V gene, CDR1 is SGHTA and CDR2 is FQGNSA. The CDR3 consists of 17 residues. TCR alpha and beta CDR3 regions were amplified from RNA using iRepertoire nested multiplex PCR. TCRdb fed the multiplex PCR reads into MiXCR, producing one record per CDR3 protein. The sample yields about 89,000 distinct CDR3 sequences, around 23% seen once. This clonotype occurred many times. As yet, its antigen is unknown. The chain links TRBV7-2 to TRBJ2-3, with 15 nucleotides matching TRBD2. This clonotype originated in a human donor with low-grade glioma or glioblastoma, undergoing nonglioma brain surgery, or in good health (not recorded which). Specimen: glioma tissue, nonneoplastic brain tissue, or PBMCs (not recorded which). CDR3 protein: CASSRTSGRAGTDTQYF. DNA for the CDR3: TGTGCCAGCAGCAGGACTAGCGGGAGGGCCGGCACAGATACGCAGTATTTT. Looking up the rest from reference TRBV7-2 and TRBJ2-3 gives the full variable domain: GAGVSQSPSNKVTEKGKDVELRCDPISGHTALYWYRQSLGQGLEFLIYFQGNSAPDKSGLPSDRFSAERTGGSVSTLTIQRTQQEDSAVYLCASSRTSGRAGTDTQYFGPGTRLTVL.